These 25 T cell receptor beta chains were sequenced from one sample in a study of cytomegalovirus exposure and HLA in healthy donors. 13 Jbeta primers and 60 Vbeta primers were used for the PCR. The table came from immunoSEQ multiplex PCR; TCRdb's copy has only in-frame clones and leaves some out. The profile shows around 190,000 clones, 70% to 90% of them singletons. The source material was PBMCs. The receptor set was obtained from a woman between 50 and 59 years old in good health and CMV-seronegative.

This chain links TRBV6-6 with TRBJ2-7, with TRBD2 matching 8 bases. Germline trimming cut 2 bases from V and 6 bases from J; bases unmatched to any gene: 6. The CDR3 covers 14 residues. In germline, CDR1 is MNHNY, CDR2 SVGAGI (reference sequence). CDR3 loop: CASSYLEREPEQYF. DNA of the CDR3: TGTGCCAGCAGTTACCTAGAGCGGGAGCCCGAGCAGTACTTC.

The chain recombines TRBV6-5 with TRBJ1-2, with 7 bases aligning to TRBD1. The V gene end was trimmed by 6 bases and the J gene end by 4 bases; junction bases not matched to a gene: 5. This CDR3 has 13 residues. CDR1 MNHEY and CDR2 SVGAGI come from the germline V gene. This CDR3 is CASRSTGTYGYTF. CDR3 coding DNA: TGTGCCAGCAGGTCGACAGGGACCTATGGCTACACCTTC.

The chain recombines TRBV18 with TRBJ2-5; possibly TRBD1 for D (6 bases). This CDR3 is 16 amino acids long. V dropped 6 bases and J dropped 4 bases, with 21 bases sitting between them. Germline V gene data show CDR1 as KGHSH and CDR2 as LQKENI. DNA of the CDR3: TGTGCCAGCTCCACAGGGAGCAGGATACCCCGAGAGACCCAGTACTTC. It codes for CASSTGSRIPRETQYF.

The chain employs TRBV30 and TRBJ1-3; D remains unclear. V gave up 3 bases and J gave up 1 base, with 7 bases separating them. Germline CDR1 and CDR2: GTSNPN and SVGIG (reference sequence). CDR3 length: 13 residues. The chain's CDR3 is CAWRQPSGNTIYF. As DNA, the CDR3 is TGTGCCTGGAGACAGCCGTCTGGAAACACCATATATTTT.

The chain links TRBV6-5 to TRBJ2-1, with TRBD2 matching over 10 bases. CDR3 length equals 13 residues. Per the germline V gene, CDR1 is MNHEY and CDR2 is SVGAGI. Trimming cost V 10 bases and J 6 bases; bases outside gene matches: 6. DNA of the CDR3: TGTGCCATAGCTAGCGGGAGCGGCAATGAGCAGTTCTTC. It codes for CAIASGSGNEQFF.

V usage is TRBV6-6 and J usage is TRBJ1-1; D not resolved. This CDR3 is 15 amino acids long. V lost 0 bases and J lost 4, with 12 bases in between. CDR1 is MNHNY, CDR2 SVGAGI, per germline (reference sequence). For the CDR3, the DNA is TGTGCCAGCAGTTACTCGAGGAGGGTGGGCACTGAAGCTTTCTTT. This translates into CASSYSRRVGTEAFF.

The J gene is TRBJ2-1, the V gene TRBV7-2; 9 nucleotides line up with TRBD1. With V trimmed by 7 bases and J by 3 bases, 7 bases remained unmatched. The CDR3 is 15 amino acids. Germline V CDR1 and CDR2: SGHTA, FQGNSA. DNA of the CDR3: TGTGCCAGCACCTCAGGACAGGGGAACTACAATGAGCAGTTCTTC. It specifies CASTSGQGNYNEQFF.

CDR3 DNA: TGTGCCAGTAGTTTGGCATACAGGGGGAACTATGGCTACACCTTC. This translates into CASSLAYRGNYGYTF. The V call is TRBV19, the J call TRBJ1-2; 8 bases line up with TRBD1. V lost 5 bases and J lost 2; bases outside the gene matches: 7. CDR1 and CDR2 (germline): LNHDA, SQIVND (reference sequence). The CDR3 consists of 15 residues.

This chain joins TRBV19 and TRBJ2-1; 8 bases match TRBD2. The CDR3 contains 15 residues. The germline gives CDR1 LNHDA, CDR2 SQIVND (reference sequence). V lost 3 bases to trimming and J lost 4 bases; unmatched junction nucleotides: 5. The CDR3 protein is CASSISGGEYNEQFF. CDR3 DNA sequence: TGTGCCAGTAGTATCTCGGGAGGGGAGTACAATGAGCAGTTCTTC.

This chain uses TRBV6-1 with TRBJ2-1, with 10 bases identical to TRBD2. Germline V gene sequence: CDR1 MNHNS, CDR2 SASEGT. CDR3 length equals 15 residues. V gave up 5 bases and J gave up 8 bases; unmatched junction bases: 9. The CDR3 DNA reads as TGTGCCAGCAGTTTCCGACTAGCGGGTGGCCATGAGCAGTTCTTC. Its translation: CASSFRLAGGHEQFF.

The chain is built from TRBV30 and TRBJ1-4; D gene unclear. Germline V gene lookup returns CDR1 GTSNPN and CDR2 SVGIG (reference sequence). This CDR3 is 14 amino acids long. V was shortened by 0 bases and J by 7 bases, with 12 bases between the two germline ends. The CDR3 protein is CAWSVRGLSEKLFF. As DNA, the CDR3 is TGTGCCTGGAGTGTACGGGGTCTAAGTGAAAAACTGTTTTTT.

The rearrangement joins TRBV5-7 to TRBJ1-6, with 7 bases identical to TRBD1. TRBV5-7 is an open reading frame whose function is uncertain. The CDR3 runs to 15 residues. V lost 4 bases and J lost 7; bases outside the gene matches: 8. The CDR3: CASSTDRPRNSPLHF. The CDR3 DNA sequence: TGTGCCAGCAGCACGGACAGGCCGCGGAATTCACCCCTCCACTTT.

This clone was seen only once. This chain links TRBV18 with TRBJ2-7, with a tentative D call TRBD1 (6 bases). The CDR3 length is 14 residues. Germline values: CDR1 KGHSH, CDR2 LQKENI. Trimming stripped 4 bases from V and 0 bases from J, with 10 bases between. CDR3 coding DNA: TGTGCCAGCTCACAGGGACAAACCTCCTACGAGCAGTACTTC. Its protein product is CASSQGQTSYEQYF.

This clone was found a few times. The CDR3 DNA sequence: TGTGCCAGCAGTGAGACAGGTCTCTCGTACAATGAGCAGTTCTTC. This sequence encodes CASSETGLSYNEQFF. The chain carries TRBV2 and TRBJ2-1; possibly TRBD1 for D (6 bases). CDR3 length: 15 residues. In germline, CDR1 is SNHLY, CDR2 FYNNEI. V was trimmed by 3 bases and J by 4 bases, leaving 13 bases between them.

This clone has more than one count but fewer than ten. CDR3 sequence (DNA): TGTGCCAGCAGCTTAGACGCGGGAGGACAGCCCCAGCATTTT. Protein: CASSLDAGGQPQHF. This chain uses TRBV7-6 with TRBJ1-5; unclear D gene. This CDR3 is built from 14 residues. The V and J ends lost 1 base and 7 bases respectively, with 11 bases between them. Germline CDR1 SGHVS, CDR2 FNYEAQ.

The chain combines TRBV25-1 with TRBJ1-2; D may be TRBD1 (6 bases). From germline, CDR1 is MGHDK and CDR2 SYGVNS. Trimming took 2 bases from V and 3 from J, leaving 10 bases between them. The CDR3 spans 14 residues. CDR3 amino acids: CASSEVSGDYGYTF. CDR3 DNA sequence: TGTGCCAGCAGTGAAGTATCAGGGGACTATGGCTACACCTTC.

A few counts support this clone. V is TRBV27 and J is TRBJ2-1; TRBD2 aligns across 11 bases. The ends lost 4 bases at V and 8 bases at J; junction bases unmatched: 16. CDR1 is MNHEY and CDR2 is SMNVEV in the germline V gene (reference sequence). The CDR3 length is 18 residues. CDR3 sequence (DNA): TGTGCCAGCAGTTCCCCGGGACTAGCGGTGGGAGGAGGGTATGAGCAGTTCTTC. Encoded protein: CASSSPGLAVGGGYEQFF.

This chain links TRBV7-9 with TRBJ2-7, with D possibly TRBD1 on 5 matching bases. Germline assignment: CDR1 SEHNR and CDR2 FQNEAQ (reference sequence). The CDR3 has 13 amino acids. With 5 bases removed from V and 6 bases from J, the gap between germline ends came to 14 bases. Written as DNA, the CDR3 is TGTGCCAGCAGCCAGACCAGGGTGGGCGAGCAGTACTTC. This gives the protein CASSQTRVGEQYF.

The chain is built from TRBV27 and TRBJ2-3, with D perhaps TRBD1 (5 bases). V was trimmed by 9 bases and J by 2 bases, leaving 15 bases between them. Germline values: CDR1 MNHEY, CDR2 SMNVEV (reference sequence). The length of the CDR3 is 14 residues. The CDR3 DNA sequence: TGTGCCAGTTCGACAGCCATTCACACAGATACGCAGTATTTT. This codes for CASSTAIHTDTQYF.

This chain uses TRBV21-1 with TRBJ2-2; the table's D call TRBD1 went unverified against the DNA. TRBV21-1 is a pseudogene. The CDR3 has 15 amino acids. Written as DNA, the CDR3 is TGTGCCAGCAGTGTGGCAGGGAAGGTCCCCGGGGAGCTGTTTTTT. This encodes CASSVAGKVPGELFF.

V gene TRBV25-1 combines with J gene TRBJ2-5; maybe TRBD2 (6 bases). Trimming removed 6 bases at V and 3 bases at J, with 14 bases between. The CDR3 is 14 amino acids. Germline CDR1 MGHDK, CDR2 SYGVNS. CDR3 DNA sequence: TGTGCCAGCAGGACCCTCTCGGGGGAAGAGACCCAGTACTTC. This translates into CASRTLSGEETQYF.

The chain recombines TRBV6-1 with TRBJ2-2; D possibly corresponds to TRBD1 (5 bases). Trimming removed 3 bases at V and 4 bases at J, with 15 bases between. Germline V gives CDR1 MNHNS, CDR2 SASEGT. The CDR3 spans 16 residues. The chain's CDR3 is CASSDWSGKGTGELFF. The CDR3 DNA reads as TGTGCCAGCAGTGATTGGTCAGGGAAAGGCACCGGGGAGCTGTTTTTT.

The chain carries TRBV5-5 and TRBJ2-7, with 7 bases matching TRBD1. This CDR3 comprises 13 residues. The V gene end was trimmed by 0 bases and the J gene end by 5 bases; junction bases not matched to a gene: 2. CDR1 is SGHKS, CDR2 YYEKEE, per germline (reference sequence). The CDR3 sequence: CASSLDRGDEQYF. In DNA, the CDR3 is TGTGCCAGCAGCTTGGACAGGGGTGACGAGCAGTACTTC.

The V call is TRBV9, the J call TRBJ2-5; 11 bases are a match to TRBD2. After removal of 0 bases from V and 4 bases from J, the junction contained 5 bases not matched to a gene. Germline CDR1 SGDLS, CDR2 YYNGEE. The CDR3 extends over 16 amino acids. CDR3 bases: TGTGCCAGCAGCGTAGCGAATGGACTAGCGGGAGAGACCCAGTACTTC. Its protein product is CASSVANGLAGETQYF.

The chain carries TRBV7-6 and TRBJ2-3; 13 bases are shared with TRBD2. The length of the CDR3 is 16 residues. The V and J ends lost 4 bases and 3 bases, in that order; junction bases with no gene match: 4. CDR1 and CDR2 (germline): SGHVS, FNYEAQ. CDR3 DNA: TGTGCCAGCAGCTCGTGGACTAGCGGGAGTACAGATACGCAGTATTTT. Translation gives CASSSWTSGSTDTQYF.